This T cell receptor (beta chain) was recovered during a study of T cells in Graves' hyperthyroidism and ophthalmopathy. Study-wide findings and caveats: Most thyroid clonotypes with frequency above 0.001 were detected in blood.

What was amplified from RNA transcripts were TCR beta CDR3 regions. A first-round RT-PCR of the TCR CDR3 used the HTBI primer set. From the multiplex PCR reads, TCRdb called clonotypes with MiXCR, one entry per CDR3 protein. The sample shows some 350,000 distinct CDR3 sequences, roughly 25% of them seen only once. The CDR3 length is 14 residues. Per the germline V gene, CDR1 is SGDLS and CDR2 is YYNGEE. V gave up 0 bases and J gave up 3 bases; unmatched junction bases: 3. This clonotype has a handful of counts. Its antigen is not identified. Cells are PBMCs isolated from roughly 9.3 ml of fresh blood. The receptor comes from a man aged 45-60 years with Graves' hyperthyroidism. The sample was blood. The rearrangement links TRBV9 to TRBJ2-7; 7 bases fit TRBD1. The CDR3 nucleotides read TGTGCCAGCAGCGTAGGGGACAGCCTCTACGAGCAGTACTTC. This translates into CASSVGDSLYEQYF.